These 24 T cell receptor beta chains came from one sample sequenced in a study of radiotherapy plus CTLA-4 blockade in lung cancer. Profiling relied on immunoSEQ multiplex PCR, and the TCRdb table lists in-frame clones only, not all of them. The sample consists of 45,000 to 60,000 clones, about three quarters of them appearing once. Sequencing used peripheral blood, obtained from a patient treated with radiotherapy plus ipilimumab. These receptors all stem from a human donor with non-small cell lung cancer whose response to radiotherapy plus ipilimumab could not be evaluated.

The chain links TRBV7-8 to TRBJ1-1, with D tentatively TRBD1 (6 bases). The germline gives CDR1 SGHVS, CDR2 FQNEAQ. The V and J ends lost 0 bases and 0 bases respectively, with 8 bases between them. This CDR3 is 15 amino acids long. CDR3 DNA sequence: TGTGCCAGCAGCTTAGCGGGGACATTGAACACTGAAGCTTTCTTT. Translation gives CASSLAGTLNTEAFF.

CDR3 coding DNA: TGCGCCAGCAGCTCCCCGGGGGTAGCGTCCCCAGATACGCAGTATTTT. It is translated as CASSSPGVASPDTQYF. This chain links TRBV5-1 with TRBJ2-3, with D possibly matching TRBD2 (6 bases). V was cut by 3 bases and J by 4 bases, with 18 bases left in between. The CDR3 contains 16 residues. Germline assignment: CDR1 SGHRS and CDR2 YFSETQ.

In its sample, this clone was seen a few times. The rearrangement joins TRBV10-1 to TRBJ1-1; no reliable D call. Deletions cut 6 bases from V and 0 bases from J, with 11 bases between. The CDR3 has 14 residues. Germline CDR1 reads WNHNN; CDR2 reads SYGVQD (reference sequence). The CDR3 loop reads CASSSTNMNTEAFF. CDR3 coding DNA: TGCGCCAGCAGCTCCACAAACATGAACACTGAAGCTTTCTTT.

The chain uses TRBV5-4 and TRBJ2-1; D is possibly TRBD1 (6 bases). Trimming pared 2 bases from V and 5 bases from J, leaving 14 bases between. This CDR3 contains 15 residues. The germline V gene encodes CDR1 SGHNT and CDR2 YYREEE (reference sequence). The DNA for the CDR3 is TGTGCCAGCAGCTTTGGGCAGGGGCGAAACAATGAGCAGTTCTTC. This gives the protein CASSFGQGRNNEQFF.

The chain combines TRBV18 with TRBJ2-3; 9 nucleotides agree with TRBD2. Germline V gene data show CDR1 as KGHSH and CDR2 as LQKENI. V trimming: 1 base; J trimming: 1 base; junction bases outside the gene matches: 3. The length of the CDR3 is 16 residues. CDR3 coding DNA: TGTGCCAGCTCACCACGGTCTAGCGGGGGCACAGATACGCAGTATTTT. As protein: CASSPRSSGGTDTQYF.

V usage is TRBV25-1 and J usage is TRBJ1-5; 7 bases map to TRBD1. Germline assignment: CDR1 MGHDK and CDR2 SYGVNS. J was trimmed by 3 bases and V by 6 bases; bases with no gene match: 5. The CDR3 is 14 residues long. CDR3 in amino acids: CASSRDSSNQPQHF. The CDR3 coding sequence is TGTGCCAGCAGCCGGGACAGCTCCAATCAGCCCCAGCATTTT.

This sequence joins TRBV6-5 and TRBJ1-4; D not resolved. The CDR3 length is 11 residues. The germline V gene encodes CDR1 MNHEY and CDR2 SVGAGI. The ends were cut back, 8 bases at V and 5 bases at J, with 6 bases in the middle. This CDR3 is CASRQNEKLFF. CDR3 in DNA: TGTGCCAGCCGACAAAATGAAAAACTGTTTTTT.

The CDR3 bases are TGCAGCGTTGTTTCCGGCGGCTATGGCTACACCTTC. As protein: CSVVSGGYGYTF. This chain joins TRBV29-1 and TRBJ1-2; the D is unclear. This CDR3 is 12 amino acids long. The germline V gene has CDR1 SQVTM and CDR2 ANQGSEA. V lost 4 bases to trimming and J lost 4 bases, with 10 bases between them.

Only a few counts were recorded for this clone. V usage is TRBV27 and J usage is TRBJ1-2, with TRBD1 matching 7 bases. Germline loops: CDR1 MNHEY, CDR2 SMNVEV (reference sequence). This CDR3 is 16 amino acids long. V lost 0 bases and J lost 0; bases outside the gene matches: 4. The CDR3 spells CASSLSEGASNYGYTF. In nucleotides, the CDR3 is TGTGCCAGCAGTTTATCGGAGGGGGCTTCTAACTATGGCTACACCTTC.

The CDR3 nucleotides read TGTGCCAGCAGTGTATATGGGAGCCTCTACGAGCAGTACTTC. Amino acid sequence: CASSVYGSLYEQYF. J is TRBJ2-5 and V is TRBV2, with D possibly matching TRBD2 (5 bases). Gene TRBJ2-7 matches the end of the DNA better, so the J call may be wrong. There are 14 residues in the CDR3. Germline lookup yields CDR1 SNHLY and CDR2 FYNNEI.

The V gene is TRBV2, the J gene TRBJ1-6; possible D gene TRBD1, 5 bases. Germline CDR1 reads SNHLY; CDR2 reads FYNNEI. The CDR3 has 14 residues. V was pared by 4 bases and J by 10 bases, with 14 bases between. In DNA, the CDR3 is TGTGCCAGCAGTGGAGGCCCCTCAGGGTCACCCCTCCACTTT. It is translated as CASSGGPSGSPLHF.

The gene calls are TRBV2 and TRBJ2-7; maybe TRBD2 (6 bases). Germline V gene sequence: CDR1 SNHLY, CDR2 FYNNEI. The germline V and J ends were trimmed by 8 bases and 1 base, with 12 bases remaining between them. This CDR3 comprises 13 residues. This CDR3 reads CASGGTFSYEQYF. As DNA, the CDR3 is TGTGCCAGCGGAGGGACTTTTTCCTACGAGCAGTACTTC.

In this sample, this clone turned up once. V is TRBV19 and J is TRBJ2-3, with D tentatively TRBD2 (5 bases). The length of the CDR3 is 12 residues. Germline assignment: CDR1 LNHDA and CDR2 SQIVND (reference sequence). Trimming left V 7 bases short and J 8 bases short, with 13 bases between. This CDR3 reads CASTSPGFTQYF. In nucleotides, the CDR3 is TGTGCCAGTACCTCCCCGGGGTTTACGCAGTATTTT.

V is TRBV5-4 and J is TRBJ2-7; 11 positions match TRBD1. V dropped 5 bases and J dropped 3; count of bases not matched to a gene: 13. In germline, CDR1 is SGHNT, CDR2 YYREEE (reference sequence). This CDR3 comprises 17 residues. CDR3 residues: CASSPGTGGFGFYEQYF. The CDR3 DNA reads TGTGCCAGCAGTCCTGGGACAGGGGGGTTCGGATTCTACGAGCAGTACTTC.

The CDR3 DNA reads TGTGCCAGCAGCCCATGGGGCAGCGGGTATCCTCGGGAGACCCAGTACTTC. Translated, it gives CASSPWGSGYPRETQYF. The chain has TRBV13 and TRBJ2-5, with D possibly being TRBD2 (6 bases). The V end was cut by 5 bases, the J end by 5 bases, with 24 bases between. CDR1 is PRHDT and CDR2 is FYEKMQ in the germline V gene (reference sequence). CDR3 length equals 17 residues. Based on the CDR3 plus reference TRBV13 and TRBJ2-5, the full variable domain is AAGVIQSPRHLIKEKRETATLKCYPIPRHDTVYWYQQGPGQDPQFLISFYEKMQSDKGSIPDRFSAQQFSDYHSELNMSSLELGDSALYFCASSPWGSGYPRETQYFGPGTRLLVL.

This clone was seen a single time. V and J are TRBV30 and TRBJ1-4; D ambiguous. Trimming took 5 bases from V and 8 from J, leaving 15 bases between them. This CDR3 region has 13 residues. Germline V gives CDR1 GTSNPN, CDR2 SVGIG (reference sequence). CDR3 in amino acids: CAWAQPGGEKLFF. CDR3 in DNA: TGTGCCTGGGCACAGCCCGGCGGGGAAAAACTGTTTTTT.

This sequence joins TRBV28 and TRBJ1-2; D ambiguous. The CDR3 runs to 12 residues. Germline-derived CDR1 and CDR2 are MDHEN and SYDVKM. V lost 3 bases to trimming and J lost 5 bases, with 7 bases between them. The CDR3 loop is CASSFGQYGYTF. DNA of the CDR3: TGTGCCAGCAGTTTCGGTCAATATGGCTACACCTTC.

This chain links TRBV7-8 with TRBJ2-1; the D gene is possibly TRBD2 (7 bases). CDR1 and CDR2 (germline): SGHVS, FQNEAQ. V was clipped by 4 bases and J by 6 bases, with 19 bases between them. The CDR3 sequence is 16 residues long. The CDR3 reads CASSSPQRGGSNEQFF. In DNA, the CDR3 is TGTGCCAGCAGCTCCCCGCAGAGGGGGGGCAGCAATGAGCAGTTCTTC.

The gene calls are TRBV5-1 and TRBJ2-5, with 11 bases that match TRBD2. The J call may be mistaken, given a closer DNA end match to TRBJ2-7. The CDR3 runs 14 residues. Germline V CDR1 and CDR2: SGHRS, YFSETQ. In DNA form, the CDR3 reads TGCGCCAGCAGTGCCGGGACTAGCGGCTACGAGCAGTACTTC. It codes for CASSAGTSGYEQYF.

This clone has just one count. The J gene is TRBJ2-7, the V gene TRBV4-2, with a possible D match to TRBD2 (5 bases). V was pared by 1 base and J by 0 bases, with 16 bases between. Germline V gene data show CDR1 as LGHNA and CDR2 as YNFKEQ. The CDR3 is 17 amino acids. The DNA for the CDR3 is TGTGCCAGCAGCCAAGCCTGGAAGAGCGGTAGCTCCTACGAGCAGTACTTC. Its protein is CASSQAWKSGSSYEQYF.

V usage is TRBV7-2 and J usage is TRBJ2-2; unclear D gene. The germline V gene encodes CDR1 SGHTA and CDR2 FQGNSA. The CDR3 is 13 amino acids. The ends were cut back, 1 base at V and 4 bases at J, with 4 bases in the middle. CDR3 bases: TGTGCCAGCAGCTTAGATATCACCGGGGAGCTGTTTTTT. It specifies CASSLDITGELFF.

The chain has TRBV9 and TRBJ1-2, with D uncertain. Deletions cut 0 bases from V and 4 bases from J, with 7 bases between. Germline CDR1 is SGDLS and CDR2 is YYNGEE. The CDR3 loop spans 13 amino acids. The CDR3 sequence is CASSVGPSYGYTF. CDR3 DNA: TGTGCCAGCAGCGTAGGTCCTTCCTATGGCTACACCTTC.

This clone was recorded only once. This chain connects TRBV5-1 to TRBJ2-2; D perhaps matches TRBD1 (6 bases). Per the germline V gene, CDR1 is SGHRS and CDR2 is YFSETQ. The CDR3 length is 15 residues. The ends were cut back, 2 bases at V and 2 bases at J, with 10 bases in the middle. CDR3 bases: TGCGCCAGCAGCTTCGGGGACACTAACACCGGGGAGCTGTTTTTT. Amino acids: CASSFGDTNTGELFF.

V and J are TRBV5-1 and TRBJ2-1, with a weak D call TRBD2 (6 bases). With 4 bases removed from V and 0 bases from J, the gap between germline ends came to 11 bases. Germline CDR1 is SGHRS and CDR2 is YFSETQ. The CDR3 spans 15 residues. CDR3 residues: CASSLGGDSYNEQFF. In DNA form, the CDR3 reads TGCGCCAGCAGCCTCGGAGGGGACTCCTACAATGAGCAGTTCTTC. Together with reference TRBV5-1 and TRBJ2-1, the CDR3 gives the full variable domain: KAGVTQTPRYLIKTRGQQVTLSCSPISGHRSVSWYQQTPGQGLQFLFEYFSETQRNKGNFPGRFSGRQFSNSRSEMNVSTLELGDSALYLCASSLGGDSYNEQFFGPGTRLTVL.